This T cell receptor beta chain was captured by sequencing in a study of shared clonotypes between healthy human individuals. Assay: immunoSEQ multiplex PCR; the TCRdb copy retains only in-frame clones and omits some. This table has hundreds of thousands of clones, 98% appearing once. CDR3 size: 15 residues. The germline V gene encodes CDR1 MNHEY and CDR2 SVGAGI. With V trimmed by 1 base and J by 2 bases, 3 bases remained unmatched. Naive CD8 cells, CD45RO-negative and positively selected for CCR7, excluded terminally differentiated effector memory CD45RA+ cells. Sequenced sample: naive CD8+ T cells sorted from blood. This sequence was found in a man aged 30-40 years in good health. The rearrangement links TRBV6-5 to TRBJ1-1, with TRBD1 matching 8 bases. This chain's CDR3 is CASSYFGQGNTEAFF. As DNA, the CDR3 is TGTGCCAGCAGTTACTTTGGACAGGGAAACACTGAAGCTTTCTTT.